This T cell receptor beta chain was captured by sequencing in a study of blood T cell repertoires in COVID-19. Study-level information: The samples span acute and convalescent COVID-19 from the United States, Italy and Spain.

Produced via immunoSEQ multiplex PCR; TCRdb's table is partial and in-frame only. The sample yields some 300,000 clones, around 86% seen once. The CDR3 spans 17 residues. The trim removed 4 bases at V and 0 bases at J, leaving 6 bases unmatched. Germline CDR1 MNHEY, CDR2 SVGEGT. This receptor was identified in a man in his 70s with acute or convalescent COVID-19. The sequenced material came from peripheral blood. The chain employs TRBV6-2 or TRBV6-3 and TRBJ2-7; TRBD2 matches at 13 bases. This chain's CDR3 is CASSFGLAGESSYEQYF. The CDR3 bases are TGTGCCAGCAGTTTTGGACTAGCGGGAGAAAGCTCCTACGAGCAGTACTTC.